The TCR beta chain described here comes from a study of CD8 T cells in Susac syndrome. The T cells that were sequenced for TCR beta were CD8+ and CD4+ cells from blood. The CDR3 covers 14 residues. V lost 0 bases and J lost 1, with 7 bases in between. CDR1 is SGDLS and CDR2 is YYNGEE in the germline V gene. 0.5 to 1 ug RNA was reverse transcribed with random hexamers. Amplification of TCR beta CDR3 across 54 Vbeta and 13 Jbeta was performed with immunoSEQ multiplex PCR. A single record per CDR3 protein comes from TCRdb applying MiXCR to the immunoSEQ multiplex PCR reads. The sample has some 76,000 distinct CDR3 sequences, roughly 90% seen once.

Sample: CD8+ T cells from PBMCs. The gene calls are TRBV9 and TRBJ1-1; the D is unclear. The source of this sequence is a human donor with multiple sclerosis. The CDR3 DNA follows: TGTGCCAGCAGCGTAGCAGGTGAGAACACTGAAGCTTTCTTT. It is translated as CASSVAGENTEAFF.